The 26 T cell receptor beta chains reported below all come from one sample, sequenced in a study of response to subunit inactivated influenza vaccine. TCRdb reprocessed the RT-PCR reads with MiXCR, giving one entry per CDR3 protein. The profile shows about 170,000 distinct CDR3 sequences, 12% of them singletons. In addition, the sample was reused for a study of T cells expressing NK-cell markers. That publication notes: TCR beta cDNA was made by 5'RACE template switching with UMIs.

This material consisted of CD8+ T cells sorted from PBMCs, taken about 13 days after vaccination. These receptors came from a man between 45 and 60 years old who received an inactivated influenza vaccine.

This clonotype was seen a few times. The V and J genes are TRBV27 and TRBJ2-7; tentatively, D is TRBD1 (5 bases). In germline, CDR1 is MNHEY, CDR2 SMNVEV (reference sequence). The ends were cut back, 8 bases at V and 0 bases at J, with 14 bases in the middle. The CDR3 extends over 14 amino acids. The CDR3 region has the DNA TGTGCCAGCGCACCCCAGGGCATCTCCTACGAGCAGTACTTC. It is translated as CASAPQGISYEQYF.

This clonotype was observed a handful of times. This chain connects TRBV6-2 or TRBV6-3 to TRBJ2-2; D may match TRBD1 or TRBD2 (5 bases each). Germline CDR1 MNHEY, CDR2 SVGEGT. With 7 bases removed from V and 13 bases from J, the gap between germline ends came to 19 bases. The CDR3 consists of 13 residues. In nucleotides, the CDR3 is TGTGCCAGCATCACCAGGGCCGGAGGTGTGCTGTTTTTT. Its translation: CASITRAGGVLFF.

This chain joins TRBV29-1 and TRBJ2-5; D is unresolved. The CDR3 has 10 residues. Germline loops: CDR1 SQVTM, CDR2 ANQGSEA. V gave up 7 bases and J gave up 5 bases, with 8 bases separating them. The CDR3 coding sequence is TGCAGCGCGAAGGCCGAGACCCAGTACTTC. Translating gives CSAKAETQYF.

Ten or more counts support this clonotype. The V gene is TRBV5-1, the J gene TRBJ2-7; D uncertain. The germline V and J ends were trimmed by 4 bases and 0 bases, with 11 bases remaining between them. This CDR3 region has 14 residues. Germline V gene sequence: CDR1 SGHRS, CDR2 YFSETQ. The CDR3, as DNA: TGCGCCAGCAGCCTAATCGAAAGCTCCTACGAGCAGTACTTC. This encodes CASSLIESSYEQYF.

There are a few counts of this clonotype. The V and J genes are TRBV10-3 and TRBJ1-5; D not resolved. The ends were cut back, 8 bases at V and 15 bases at J, with 11 bases in the middle. Germline V CDR1 and CDR2: ENHRY, SYGVKD. The CDR3 length is 9 residues. This chain's CDR3 is CAIRHGRHF. The CDR3 DNA is TGTGCCATCCGGCACGGCAGGCATTTT.

This clonotype was picked up a small number of times. CDR3 DNA: TGTGCCAGCAGCTTGGACTGGACAGAGCGAAATGAAAAACTGTTTTTT. Encoded protein: CASSLDWTERNEKLFF. The chain has TRBV11-2 and TRBJ1-4; D perhaps matches TRBD1 (6 bases). Germline V lookup: CDR1 SGHAT, CDR2 FQNNGV. Deletions cut 3 bases from V and 5 bases from J, with 16 bases between. The length of the CDR3 is 16 residues.

The chain uses TRBV2 and TRBJ2-7, with 12 positions matching TRBD2. CDR3 length: 14 amino acids. Germline values: CDR1 SNHLY, CDR2 FYNNEI. V lost 6 bases, J lost 3 bases, and 3 bases stayed unmatched. In nucleotides, the CDR3 is TGTGCCAGCAGGCGGACTAGCGGGGACTACGAGCAGTACTTC. Amino acids: CASRRTSGDYEQYF.

V usage is TRBV25-1 and J usage is TRBJ2-3; no reliable D call. CDR3 size: 11 residues. CDR1 and CDR2 (germline): MGHDK, SYGVNS. Trimming took 2 bases from V and 7 from J, leaving 4 bases between them. The CDR3 here is CASSETNTQYF. In nucleotides, the CDR3 is TGTGCCAGCAGTGAAACCAATACGCAGTATTTT.

This clonotype has a handful of counts. The chain combines TRBV7-8 with TRBJ1-2; D is perhaps TRBD1 (6 bases). CDR3 length: 14 residues. Trimming took 6 bases from V and 2 from J, leaving 13 bases between them. Germline V gives CDR1 SGHVS, CDR2 FQNEAQ. The CDR3 sequence is CASRPDSFNYGYTF. The CDR3 DNA is TGTGCCAGCAGACCGGACAGTTTCAACTATGGCTACACCTTC.

The gene calls are TRBV13 and TRBJ2-1; D is ambiguous. V dropped 5 bases and J dropped 8 bases, with 19 bases sitting between them. Germline CDR1 is PRHDT and CDR2 is FYEKMQ (reference sequence). The CDR3 loop spans 15 amino acids. In nucleotides, the CDR3 is TGTGCCAGCAGCCCCCCCGACGTGGCGTGGGATGAGCAGTTCTTC. This encodes CASSPPDVAWDEQFF.

The chain has TRBV14 and TRBJ2-1, with TRBD1 matching 7 bases. CDR3 length: 14 residues. Losses at the gene ends were 3 bases for V and 8 bases for J; bases not matched to a gene: 7. Germline CDR1 reads SGHDN; CDR2 reads FVKESK. CDR3 in DNA: TGTGCCAGCAGCCATATCGGGACAGTAGATGAGCAGTTCTTC. Encoded protein: CASSHIGTVDEQFF.

This clonotype was found many times. The chain uses TRBV10-3 and TRBJ2-2; TRBD2 agrees at 10 bases. Germline values: CDR1 ENHRY, CDR2 SYGVKD. CDR3 length: 18 amino acids. The V segment lost 3 bases and the J segment 1 base; nucleotides outside the gene matches: 8. The CDR3 nucleotides read TGTGCCATCAGTGATATTCTAGCGGGAGACGAGAACACCGGGGAGCTGTTTTTT. Translated, it gives CAISDILAGDENTGELFF.

The chain joins TRBV14 to TRBJ2-2, with 7 bases aligning to TRBD2. The CDR3 consists of 14 residues. Per germline, CDR1 SGHDN and CDR2 FVKESK. V trimming: 8 bases; J trimming: 0 bases; junction bases outside the gene matches: 3. The CDR3 spells CASSAGPNTGELFF. The CDR3 nucleotides read TGTGCCAGCTCAGCGGGACCGAACACCGGGGAGCTGTTTTTT.

This clonotype was detected a few times. The V call is TRBV7-9, the J call TRBJ1-1, with a weak D call TRBD1 (5 bases). V was pared by 5 bases and J by 7 bases, with 17 bases between. Germline V lookup: CDR1 SEHNR, CDR2 FQNEAQ (reference sequence). This CDR3 spans 14 amino acids. The CDR3 sequence is CASSPERGPLEAFF. The CDR3 region has the DNA TGTGCCAGCAGCCCCGAACGGGGCCCGCTTGAAGCTTTCTTT.

This clonotype was observed a few times. This chain connects TRBV5-1 to TRBJ2-1; 8 positions match TRBD1. Germline V lookup: CDR1 SGHRS, CDR2 YFSETQ. V gave up 1 base and J gave up 7 bases; unmatched junction bases: 13. The CDR3 is made up of 17 amino acids. In DNA, the CDR3 is TGCGCCAGCAGCTTGATTGTTAGCCAGGGGGCTGGTAATGAGCAGTTCTTC. This codes for CASSLIVSQGAGNEQFF. Complete variable domain (other parts from reference TRBV5-1 and TRBJ2-1): KAGVTQTPRYLIKTRGQQVTLSCSPISGHRSVSWYQQTPGQGLQFLFEYFSETQRNKGNFPGRFSGRQFSNSRSEMNVSTLELGDSALYLCASSLIVSQGAGNEQFFGPGTRLTVL.

This clonotype was seen a handful of times. This chain joins TRBV6-2 or TRBV6-3 and TRBJ2-2; no firm D call. The ends were cut back, 7 bases at V and 5 bases at J, with 5 bases in the middle. Germline CDR1 MNHEY, CDR2 SVGEGT. The CDR3 spans 11 residues. For the CDR3, the DNA is TGTGCCAGCACTTATACCGGGGAGCTGTTTTTT. Translated, it gives CASTYTGELFF.

The J gene is TRBJ2-1, the V gene TRBV3-1; no definite D call. The CDR3 is 14 amino acids. The V and J ends lost 0 bases and 7 bases respectively, with 10 bases between them. From germline, CDR1 is LGHDT and CDR2 YNNKEL (reference sequence). The CDR3 protein is CASSQDLLENEQFF. The CDR3 region has the DNA TGTGCCAGCAGCCAAGACCTTTTAGAAAATGAGCAGTTCTTC.

Of note for this clonotype: Given a much more abundant clone one base away, this may be a read error. The DNA for the CDR3 is TGCAGCGTTGCCCTCAGCGGTCCCATTGGCGAGCAGTACTTC. Translating gives CSVALSGPIGEQYF. The rearrangement links TRBV29-1 to TRBJ2-7; tentative D call: TRBD2 (5 bases). The CDR3 covers 14 residues. Germline values: CDR1 SQVTM, CDR2 ANQGSEA. The V and J ends lost 4 bases and 6 bases respectively, with 19 bases between them.

This clonotype appeared many times. The rearrangement links TRBV7-2 to TRBJ2-7; D is unresolved. The CDR3 loop spans 13 amino acids. The V end was cut by 6 bases, the J end by 2 bases, with 11 bases between. The germline gives CDR1 SGHTA, CDR2 FQGNSA. CDR3 amino acids: CASSMGIAYEQYF. In nucleotides, the CDR3 is TGTGCCAGCAGTATGGGAATAGCCTACGAGCAGTACTTC.

This clonotype was seen more than once but under ten times. The CDR3 sequence: CASSTRGGDHEKLFF. In DNA, the CDR3 is TGCGCCAGCAGCACCCGGGGAGGCGACCATGAAAAACTGTTTTTT. V usage is TRBV4-3 and J usage is TRBJ1-4; D unclear. With 5 bases removed from V and 6 bases from J, the gap between germline ends came to 16 bases. The length of the CDR3 is 15 residues. The germline gives CDR1 LGHNA, CDR2 YSLEER.

The chain employs TRBV7-6 and TRBJ2-3; tentatively, D is TRBD2 (6 bases). Trimming took 6 bases from V and 5 from J, leaving 18 bases between them. The CDR3 has 15 residues. Germline lookup yields CDR1 SGHVS and CDR2 FNYEAQ. The CDR3 coding sequence is TGTGCCAGCAGGCGCGGCCCGGGGGTTCGAGATACGCAGTATTTT. This encodes CASRRGPGVRDTQYF.

This rearrangement joins TRBV24-1 to TRBJ2-3, with D hard to call. Germline values: CDR1 KGHDR, CDR2 SFDVKD. V was shortened by 8 bases and J by 0 bases, with 2 bases between the two germline ends. This CDR3 is built from 11 residues. The CDR3 nucleotides are TGTGCCACCAAGAGCACAGATACGCAGTATTTT. Translating it yields CATKSTDTQYF.

A few counts support this clonotype. The CDR3 is CASGSGSWNEQFF. In nucleotides, the CDR3 is TGCGCCAGCGGGAGCGGGAGCTGGAATGAGCAGTTCTTC. V gene TRBV5-1 combines with J gene TRBJ2-1, with 8 bases aligning to TRBD2. The junction had 7 bases not matched to a gene; V was cut back by 7 bases and J by 7 bases. Germline lookup yields CDR1 SGHRS and CDR2 YFSETQ. There are 13 residues in the CDR3.

V gene TRBV20-1 combines with J gene TRBJ2-7; the D is unclear. The germline V gene encodes CDR1 DFQATT and CDR2 SNEGSKA (reference sequence). The CDR3 consists of 13 residues. The CDR3 spells CSPRTSTSYEQYF. The CDR3 nucleotides are TGCAGCCCCAGGACGAGCACCTCCTACGAGCAGTACTTC.

This clonotype was detected a few times. The chain uses TRBV7-9 and TRBJ2-1; 10 bases match TRBD2. CDR3 length: 16 residues. V lost 5 bases and J lost 0; bases outside the gene matches: 4. The germline CDR1 and CDR2 sequences are SEHNR and FQNEAQ (reference sequence). The CDR3 nucleotides read TGTGCCAGCAGCGGGGGACTAGCGCCCTCCTACAATGAGCAGTTCTTC. Its translation: CASSGGLAPSYNEQFF.

This clonotype was picked up many times. The rearrangement joins TRBV29-1 to TRBJ2-1; 8 bases agree with TRBD1. CDR3 size: 15 residues. CDR1 is SQVTM and CDR2 is ANQGSEA in the germline V gene. V gave up 2 bases and J gave up 8 bases; unmatched junction bases: 11. The CDR3 DNA sequence: TGCAGCGTTGAATTTGTGGGACAGGTGGTCCATGAGCAGTTCTTC. It yields the protein CSVEFVGQVVHEQFF.